This T cell receptor beta chain was identified in a study of shared clonotypes between healthy human individuals. On the study more broadly: Per-donor plates numbered three CD4 naive, three CD4 memory, two CD8 naive and one CD8 memory.

It was CD45RO-negative cells, positively selected for CCR7, that made up naive CD8 cells, with terminally differentiated effector memory CD45RA+ cells excluded. J was trimmed by 3 bases and V by 4 bases; bases with no gene match: 5. Per the germline V gene, CDR1 is SGHRS and CDR2 is YFSETQ. This CDR3 has 14 residues. Data came from immunoSEQ multiplex PCR; TCRdb stores just in-frame clones and leaves some out. The repertoire holds just over 2,000,000 clones, with about 95% as singletons. The sample was naive CD8+ T cells sorted from blood. V usage is TRBV5-1 and J usage is TRBJ2-7, with 9 bases matching TRBD2. The TCR comes from a young man in good health. The CDR3 region is CASSLGTSLYEQYF. DNA of the CDR3: TGCGCCAGCAGCCTCGGGACTAGCCTCTACGAGCAGTACTTC.